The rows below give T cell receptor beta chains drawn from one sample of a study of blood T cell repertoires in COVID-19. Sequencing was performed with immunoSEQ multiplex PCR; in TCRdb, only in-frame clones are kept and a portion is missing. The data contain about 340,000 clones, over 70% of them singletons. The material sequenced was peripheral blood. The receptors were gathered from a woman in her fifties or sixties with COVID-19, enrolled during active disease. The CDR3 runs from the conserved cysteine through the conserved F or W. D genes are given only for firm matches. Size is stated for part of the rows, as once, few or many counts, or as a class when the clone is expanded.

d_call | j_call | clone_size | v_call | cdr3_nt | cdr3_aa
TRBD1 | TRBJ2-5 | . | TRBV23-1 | TGCGCCAGCAGTCAACTTACCGGACAGGCACAAGAGACCCAGTACTTC | CASSQLTGQAQETQYF
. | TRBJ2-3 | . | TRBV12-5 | TGTGCTAGTGGTTTGATCCCCCAATTAGCGGCATGGGGCACAGATACGCAGTATTTT | CASGLIPQLAAWGTDTQYF
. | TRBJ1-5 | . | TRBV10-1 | TGCGCCAGCAGCTTCGGACAGCGTACTTATCAGCCCCAGCATTTT | CASSFGQRTYQPQHF
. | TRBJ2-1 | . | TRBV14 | TGTGCCAGCAGCCAAAGATGGCTAGCGCTAAGCTCCTACAATGAGCAGTTCTTC | CASSQRWLALSSYNEQFF
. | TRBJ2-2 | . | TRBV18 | TGTGCCAGCTCACGCGGTTGGAACACCGGGGAGCTGTTTTTT | CASSRGWNTGELFF
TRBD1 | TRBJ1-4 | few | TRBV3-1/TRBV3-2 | TGTGCCAGCAGCCAAGAGACAGGGATACTGTTTTTT | CASSQETGILFF
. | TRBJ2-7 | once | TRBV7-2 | TGTGCCAGCAGCTTAGCGGCACGGGGCTACGAGCAGTACTTC | CASSLAARGYEQYF
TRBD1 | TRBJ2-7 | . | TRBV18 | TGTGCCAGCTCACCCGGGACAGGGTTATACGAGCAGTACTTC | CASSPGTGLYEQYF
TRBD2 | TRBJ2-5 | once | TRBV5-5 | TGTGCCAGCAGCTGGGGGACTAGCGGGAGGGCCTCGCAAGAGACCCAGTACTTC | CASSWGTSGRASQETQYF
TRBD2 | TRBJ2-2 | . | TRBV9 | TGTGCCAGCAGCGTCTCTAGCGGGAGGGCCCCCGGGGAGCTGTTTTTT | CASSVSSGRAPGELFF
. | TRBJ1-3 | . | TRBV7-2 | TGTGCCAGCAGTTCAGGCGCAGGCCGCTCTGGAAACACCATATATTTT | CASSSGAGRSGNTIYF
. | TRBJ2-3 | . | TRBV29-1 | TGCAGCGGGGCCGGGGATTACATTTCAGATACGCAGTATTTT | CSGAGDYISDTQYF
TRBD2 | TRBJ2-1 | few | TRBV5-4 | TGTGCCAGCAGCTTTAGTGCTAGCGGGAACAATGAGCAGTTCTTC | CASSFSASGNNEQFF
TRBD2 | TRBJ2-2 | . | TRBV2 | TGTGCCAGCGAACAGGGTAAAGCGGGAGGGAACACCGGGGAGCTGTTTTTT | CASEQGKAGGNTGELFF
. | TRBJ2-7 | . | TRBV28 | TGTGCCGCGGGGGCGTTCTCCTACGAGCAGTACTTC | CAAGAFSYEQYF
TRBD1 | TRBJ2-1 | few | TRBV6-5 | TGTGCCAGCAGTTCCTGGGGGACAGGGGAGGTGAATGAGCAGTTCTTC | CASSSWGTGEVNEQFF
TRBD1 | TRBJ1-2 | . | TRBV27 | TGTGCCAGCAGGTCCCGGACAGGGAGGGATGGCTACACCTTC | CASRSRTGRDGYTF
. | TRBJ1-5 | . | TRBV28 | TGTGCCAGCAGTTACGACCAGGGTTGGCAGCCCCAGCATTTT | CASSYDQGWQPQHF
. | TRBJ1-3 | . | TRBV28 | TGTGCCGCGCAGAGGCGGGGTCCCTCTGGAAACACCATATATTTT | CAAQRRGPSGNTIYF
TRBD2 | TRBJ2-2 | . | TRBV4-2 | TGTGCCAGCAGTTCTAGCGGGAGATTGAACACCGGGGAGCTGTTTTTT | CASSSSGRLNTGELFF
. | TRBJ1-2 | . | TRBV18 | TGTGCCAGCTCGCCACCAGTGGGTAGCGGGGTGTATCACTATGGCTACACCTTC | CASSPPVGSGVYHYGYTF
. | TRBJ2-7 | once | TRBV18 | TGTGCCAGCTCACCAAACAGGGTTAAGGACGAGCAGTACTTC | CASSPNRVKDEQYF
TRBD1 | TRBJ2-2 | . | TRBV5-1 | TGCGCCAGCAGCGTAAAGGGGGCCGCCGGGGAGCTGTTTTTT | CASSVKGAAGELFF
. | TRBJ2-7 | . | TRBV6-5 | TGTGCCAGCAGTTGGTCAGACAGGCCTGACTACGAGCAGTACTTC | CASSWSDRPDYEQYF
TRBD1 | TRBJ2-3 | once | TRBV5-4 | TGTGCCAGCAGCTTGCAATGGAATACGGACAGGGGCACAGATACGCAGTATTTT | CASSLQWNTDRGTDTQYF
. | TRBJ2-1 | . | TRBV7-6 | TGTGCCAGCAGCTTAGCTACCGAGTACGGTGAGCAGTTCTTC | CASSLATEYGEQFF
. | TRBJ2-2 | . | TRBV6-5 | TGTGCCAGCAGTTATAGCGGCACTACGAACACCGGGGAGCTGTTTTTT | CASSYSGTTNTGELFF